The present T cell receptor (beta chain) was sequenced within a study of T cell clonotyping in hematopoietic cell transplantation. The study, taken as a whole, reports: CD4 and CD8 repertoire contributions could not be separated without sorting.

The CDR3 loop spans 14 amino acids. Produced via immunoSEQ multiplex PCR; TCRdb's table is partial and in-frame only. Among some 40,000 clones listed, approximately 94% were seen once. As for this clone: Antigen specificity is unknown.

The V gene is TRBV21-1, the J gene TRBJ2-7. TRBV21-1 is a known pseudogene. This clonotype originated in a woman in her forties or fifties in good health. Some clones in this sample may be carry-over from other donors' samples. Sequenced input: peripheral blood mononuclear cells. CDR3 sequence reads: CASSKKGPSYEQYF. The CDR3 DNA reads TGTGCCAGCAGCAAAAAGGGCCCCTCCTACGAGCAGTACTTC.